This entry describes one TCR beta chain. Its antigen is not known. This sample was included in a study of siplizumab effects on memory and regulatory T cells. The study's findings and limits: Contribution to the alloresponse seemed major for naive T cells, which also seemed more diverse than memory cells. Siplizumab, the agent tested, significantly reduced alloreactive sequences traceable to unstimulated CD4+ memory cells. Naive or memory phenotype assignment was not possible for roughly 75-95% of proliferating CD4+ or CD8+ clones.

Germline V lookup: CDR1 MDHEN, CDR2 SYDVKM. Trimming left V 5 bases short and J 0 bases short, with 6 bases between. The CDR3 has 13 residues. For every sample, some 10^5 TCR templates were assayed. TCRdb's table, derived via immunoSEQ multiplex PCR, lists solely in-frame clones and lacks some. The data contain around 110,000 clones, roughly 94% of them seen just once; the ten biggest clones take up under 2%. The rearrangement uses TRBV28 and TRBJ2-3; D is uncertain. This clonotype was obtained from a human donor in good health. Sequenced sample: non-Treg CD4+ T cells sorted from blood. DNA for the CDR3: TGTGCCAGCAGTCTAGGAAGCACAGATACGCAGTATTTT. It yields the protein CASSLGSTDTQYF. Full variable domain (missing parts from reference TRBV28 and TRBJ2-3): DVKVTQSSRYLVKRTGEKVFLECVQDMDHENMFWYRQDPGLGLRLIYFSYDVKMKEKGDIPEGYSVSREKKERFSLILESASTNQTSMYLCASSLGSTDTQYFGPGTRLTVL.